This TCR beta chain was captured in a study of blood T cell repertoires in COVID-19. Original processing notes: Amplification from reference gene primers served as the basis for estimated nucleated cell counts. TCRdb keeps only in-frame clones here, not all; method: immunoSEQ multiplex PCR. The D gene and trimming were derived from the DNA, and the V and J assignments and clone size from that table. Among about 160,000 clones listed, 84% were seen once. From germline, CDR1 is GTSNPN and CDR2 SVGIG (reference sequence). This CDR3 has 13 residues. V lost 0 bases and J 7 bases, leaving 10 bases between the germline ends.

The V call is TRBV30, the J call TRBJ1-5; D remains unclear. The sequence came from a woman older than 75 with acute or convalescent COVID-19. The sequenced material came from peripheral blood. CDR3 residues: CAWSVLPGQPQHF. In nucleotides, the CDR3 is TGTGCCTGGAGTGTACTTCCCGGGCAGCCCCAGCATTTT.